The clone carrying this T cell receptor beta chain has a count of ten or more. Its matching antigen is unknown. RNA transcripts yielded amplified TCR beta CDR3 regions. The primer set for the first-round RT-PCR of the TCR CDR3 was HTBI. TCRdb re-called the multiplex PCR reads through MiXCR, storing one row per CDR3 protein. The data show around 300,000 distinct CDR3 sequences, around 13% seen once. No progression to ophthalmopathy during 18 months of follow-up defined stable disease. Patients were excluded for uncontrolled infection, other autoimmune disease, pregnancy or lactation. This specimen comes from a study of T cells in Graves' hyperthyroidism and ophthalmopathy. The study, taken as a whole, reports: Ophthalmopathy was predicted by the model a median of about 6.5 months ahead of onset. From stable hyperthyroidism, ophthalmopathy was set apart by a 13 V-J model.

V trimming: 6 bases; J trimming: 7 bases; junction bases outside the gene matches: 15. CDR3 length equals 17 residues. Germline V CDR1 and CDR2: MDHEN, SYDVKM. The TCR comes from a woman aged 40 to 55 with Graves' hyperthyroidism. The specimen was blood. The chain joins TRBV28 to TRBJ1-4; 9 bases fit TRBD1. The CDR3 region is CASSHGYSRTGVEKLFF. The CDR3 nucleotides read TGTGCCAGCAGCCACGGTTATAGTCGGACAGGGGTTGAAAAACTGTTTTTT.